This note documents a single TCR beta chain sequence. Its antigen is undetermined. The entry originates in a study of cytomegalovirus exposure and HLA in healthy donors. Findings of the study overall: Later analysis demonstrated an association between a missense DCLRE1C variant and TCR beta V- and J-gene trimming.

13 Jbeta primers and 60 Vbeta primers were used for the PCR. Data came from immunoSEQ multiplex PCR; TCRdb stores just in-frame clones and leaves some out. The table shows about 170,000 clones, with approximately 88% occurring only once. The material sequenced was PBMCs. The receptor's source is a boy younger than 10 in good health and CMV-seronegative.

CDR3 loop: CASNTPASAGGRTGTDTQYF. The CDR3 DNA reads TGTGCCAGCAACACTCCTGCCTCAGCGGGGGGCCGAACGGGCACAGATACGCAGTATTTT. The V and J genes are TRBV2 and TRBJ2-3, with 9 bases identical to TRBD2. Germline V gene data show CDR1 as SNHLY and CDR2 as FYNNEI. CDR3 length: 20 amino acids. J lost 1 base, V lost 7 bases, and 21 bases had no gene match.